This T cell receptor beta chain came from a study of blood T cell repertoires in COVID-19. CDR1 is SGDLS and CDR2 is YYNGEE in the germline V gene. The CDR3 totals 15 residues. J lost 6 bases, V lost 0 bases, and 4 bases had no gene match. The protocol was immunoSEQ multiplex PCR, while the TCRdb copy is restricted to in-frame clones and leaves out a portion. This repertoire shows approximately 220,000 clones, roughly 80% found once; its top ten account for 5% to 6.5%. This clonotype was obtained from a woman aged 55-70 years who had recovered from COVID-19. Material: peripheral blood. The V call is TRBV9, the J call TRBJ2-3; TRBD2 matches at 10 bases. CDR3 amino acids: CASSVASGGGDTQYF. CDR3 DNA: TGTGCCAGCAGCGTAGCTAGCGGGGGCGGGGATACGCAGTATTTT.